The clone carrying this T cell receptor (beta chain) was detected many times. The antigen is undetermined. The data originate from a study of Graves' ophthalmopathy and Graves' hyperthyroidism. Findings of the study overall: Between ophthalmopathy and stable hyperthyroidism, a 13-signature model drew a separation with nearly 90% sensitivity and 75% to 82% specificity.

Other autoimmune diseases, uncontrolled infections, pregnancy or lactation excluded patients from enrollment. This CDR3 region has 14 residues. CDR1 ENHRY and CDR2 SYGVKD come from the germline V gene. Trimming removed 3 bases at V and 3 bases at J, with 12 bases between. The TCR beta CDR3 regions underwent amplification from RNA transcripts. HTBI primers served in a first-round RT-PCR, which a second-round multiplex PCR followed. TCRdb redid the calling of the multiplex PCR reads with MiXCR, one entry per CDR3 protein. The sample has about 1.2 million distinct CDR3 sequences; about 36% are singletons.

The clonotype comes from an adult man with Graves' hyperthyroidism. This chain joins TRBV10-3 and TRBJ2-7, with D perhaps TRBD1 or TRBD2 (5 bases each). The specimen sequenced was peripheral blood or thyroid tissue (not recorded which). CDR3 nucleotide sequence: TGTGCCATCAGTGAAGGGGCTAGCATCTACGAGCAGTACTTC. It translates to CAISEGASIYEQYF.